The 9 T cell receptor beta chains reported below all come from one sample, sequenced in a study of blood T cell repertoires in COVID-19. Sequencing was performed with immunoSEQ multiplex PCR; in TCRdb, only in-frame clones are kept and a portion is missing. The sample contains roughly 100,000 clones, around 90% of which appear only once. The sequenced sample consisted of peripheral blood. The receptors come from a human donor in a cohort sampled during active COVID-19.

For the CDR3, the DNA is TGTGCCACCAGTGGTGCAAGAGGGCTGGATACGCAGTATTTT. Translating gives CATSGARGLDTQYF. This sequence joins TRBV24-1 and TRBJ2-3; D is possibly TRBD2 (5 bases). V was clipped by 5 bases and J by 6 bases, with 14 bases between them. The CDR3 has 14 residues. Germline CDR1 reads KGHDR; CDR2 reads SFDVKD.

V is TRBV12-3 or TRBV12-4 and J is TRBJ2-2; D not resolved. The CDR3 sequence is 12 residues long. The ends were cut back, 4 bases at V and 8 bases at J, with 8 bases in the middle. DNA of the CDR3: TGTGCCAGCAGTTCCCATAGTGGGGAGCTGTTTTTT. It codes for CASSSHSGELFF.

CDR3 residues: CASSRSTQNTEAFF. The CDR3, as DNA: TGTGCCAGCAGCCGATCGACACAGAACACTGAAGCTTTCTTT. The chain recombines TRBV5-5 with TRBJ1-1; no definite D call. Germline CDR1 reads SGHKS; CDR2 reads YYEKEE (reference sequence). The CDR3 has 14 residues. Trimming shortened V by 4 bases and J by 1 base, and 11 bases separated the two germline ends.

In this sample, this clone turned up once. This CDR3 reads CSATDSNEQFF. As DNA, the CDR3 is TGCAGTGCTACCGACTCCAATGAGCAGTTCTTC. The chain couples TRBV20-1 to TRBJ2-1; D ambiguous. Looked up from germline, CDR1 is DFQATT and CDR2 is SNEGSKA (reference sequence). The CDR3 runs to 11 residues. V lost 4 bases, J lost 6 bases, and 7 bases lay in between.

The chain has TRBV2 and TRBJ2-7; TRBD2 might be the D (6 bases). Trimming removed 6 bases at V and 3 bases at J, with 6 bases between. Germline V lookup: CDR1 SNHLY, CDR2 FYNNEI. CDR3 length: 11 residues. CDR3 bases: TGTGCCAGCAGGGAGGGCTACGAGCAGTACTTC. It translates to CASREGYEQYF.

The chain combines TRBV5-6 with TRBJ2-1; the match to TRBD1 covers 9 bases. CDR1 and CDR2 from the germline V gene are SGHDT and YYEEEE. The CDR3 spans 13 residues. V dropped 3 bases and J dropped 7; count of bases not matched to a gene: 2. For the CDR3, the DNA is TGTGCCAGCAGCTGGGACAGGGATAATGAGCAGTTCTTC. Protein: CASSWDRDNEQFF.

The rearrangement links TRBV4-1 to TRBJ1-2, with 9 positions matching TRBD1. The V segment lost 0 bases and the J segment 0 bases; nucleotides outside the gene matches: 11. Germline CDR1 and CDR2: MGHRA and YSYEKL. The CDR3 contains 19 residues. The CDR3 DNA follows: TGCGCCAGCAGCCAAGATGGGGGGACAGGGACCTCAACTAACTATGGCTACACCTTC. This encodes CASSQDGGTGTSTNYGYTF.

The table lists this clone with a few counts. The gene calls are TRBV4-2 and TRBJ1-3, with D uncertain. Germline V gene data show CDR1 as LGHNA and CDR2 as YNFKEQ. V was trimmed by 4 bases and J by 4 bases, leaving 11 bases between them. The CDR3 extends over 14 amino acids. The CDR3 reads CASSPTRNGNTIYF. CDR3 DNA: TGTGCCAGCAGCCCGACAAGGAACGGAAACACCATATATTTT.

CDR3 nucleotide sequence: TGTGCCAGCAGTTCCGGGACAGGGGTAGAAAAACTGTTTTTT. Encoded protein: CASSSGTGVEKLFF. The V and J genes are TRBV6-5 and TRBJ1-4, with 10 bases that match TRBD1. Germline CDR1 MNHEY, CDR2 SVGAGI. CDR3 length equals 14 residues. V lost 4 bases to trimming and J lost 8 bases; unmatched junction nucleotides: 4.